This T cell receptor beta chain derives from a study of tumor-infiltrating lymphocytes in oesophageal squamous cell carcinoma (TCRdb year 2016). Library preparation was by PCR. The run used an Illumina HiSeq 2000. TCRdb reworked the public reads: Q25 trimming with fastp, MiXCR clone assembly, productive beta chains retained. Each entry merges the rows of one CDR3 protein and shows their most common DNA and genes. The sample contains 9,500 to 12,000 distinct CDR3 sequences, 57% of them found a single time. Approximately 35% of the sample goes to the ten largest clones. The CDR3 contains 15 residues, cysteine and phenylalanine counted. The retained sequence is limited to the CDR3, 45 bases, with the frame set at the first base. Relative to germline, V is 2 bases shorter and J is 0 bases shorter, with 8 bases between their ends. Based on the germline V gene (reference sequence), the CDR1 and CDR2 sequences are MNHNY and SVGAGI.

This clonotype was observed a few times. Its antigen has not been determined. No base-level quality is on record; no much larger clone is a single base apart. The sequence links TRBV6-6 to TRBJ2-1; no confident D gene assignment can be made. The sequencing sample was made of esophageal tumor tissue. The source of this sequence is a male donor with esophageal squamous cell carcinoma. This receptor has the CDR3 CASSYHPSSYNEQFF. The DNA reads as follows: TGTGCCAGCAGTTACCACCCGAGCTCCTACAATGAGCAGTTCTTC.